A single sample gave rise to the 25 T cell receptor beta chains below, sequenced in a study of blood T cell repertoires in COVID-19. Using immunoSEQ multiplex PCR, the repertoire was profiled, and TCRdb retains in-frame clones only, with some absent. The data hold over 110,000 clones, with 79% observed a single time. What was sequenced was peripheral blood. Receptor source: a man in his sixties with acute or convalescent COVID-19.

The chain employs TRBV19 and TRBJ2-5; TRBD1 is a possible D gene (5 bases). The V gene lost 9 bases and the J gene lost 5 bases, with 16 bases spanning the gap. This CDR3 region has 13 residues. In germline, CDR1 is LNHDA, CDR2 SQIVND (reference sequence). Here the CDR3 DNA reads TGTGCCAGCCGAGACAGCTCTCGGGAGACCCAGTACTTC. Translated: CASRDSSRETQYF.

The rearrangement joins TRBV15 to TRBJ2-4; a possible D gene is TRBD2 (6 bases). V shed 1 base and J shed 0 bases, with 13 bases lying between them. From germline, CDR1 is LNHNV and CDR2 YYDKDF (reference sequence). This CDR3 spans 17 amino acids. The CDR3 nucleotides are TGTGCCACCAGCAGAGGTACGCGAGCGGGAGCCAAAAACATTCAGTACTTC. Translating it yields CATSRGTRAGAKNIQYF.

The rearrangement uses TRBV6-5 and TRBJ1-2, with 7 bases that match TRBD1. Trimming took 6 bases from V and 3 from J; bases not matched to a gene: 7. CDR1 is MNHEY and CDR2 is SVGAGI in the germline V gene. This CDR3 is 14 amino acids long. Here the CDR3 DNA reads TGTGCCAGCAGGGACCCGGGACAGCACTATGGCTACACCTTC. It encodes CASRDPGQHYGYTF.

In its sample, this clone was seen a few times. This CDR3 is CANPTSGNNEQFF. The DNA for the CDR3 is TGTGCCAATCCAACTAGCGGTAACAATGAGCAGTTCTTC. The J gene is TRBJ2-1, the V gene TRBV19; 8 positions agree with TRBD2. CDR3 length: 13 amino acids. Germline trimming cut 10 bases from V and 5 bases from J; bases unmatched to any gene: 7. In germline, CDR1 is LNHDA, CDR2 SQIVND (reference sequence).

The CDR3 DNA reads as TGTGCCAGCACCCTCGCTCAGGGGGCGAACACTGAAGCTTTCTTT. Translating gives CASTLAQGANTEAFF. The rearrangement joins TRBV9 to TRBJ1-1, with 8 nucleotides matching TRBD1. Unmatched junction bases numbered 8, after V lost 6 bases and J lost 1 base. Germline V gene data show CDR1 as SGDLS and CDR2 as YYNGEE. The CDR3 loop spans 15 amino acids.

The rearrangement uses TRBV5-6 and TRBJ1-5, with 10 bases that match TRBD1. The CDR3 is made up of 16 amino acids. Losses at the gene ends were 4 bases for V and 1 base for J; bases not matched to a gene: 5. Per the germline V gene, CDR1 is SGHDT and CDR2 is YYEEEE. The CDR3 region has the DNA TGTGCCAGCAGCAGGACAGGGGGTGGGAGCAATCAGCCCCAGCATTTT. The encoded protein is CASSRTGGGSNQPQHF. Together with reference TRBV5-6 and TRBJ1-5, the CDR3 gives the full variable domain: DAGVTQSPTHLIKTRGQQVTLRCSPKSGHDTVSWYQQALGQGPQFIFQYYEEEERQRGNFPDRFSGHQFPNYSSELNVNALLLGDSALYLCASSRTGGGSNQPQHFGDGTRLSIL.

V and J are TRBV28 and TRBJ1-5; 8 nucleotides line up with TRBD1. Looked up from germline, CDR1 is MDHEN and CDR2 is SYDVKM. J lost 8 bases, V lost 5 bases, and 17 bases had no gene match. This CDR3 spans 17 amino acids. The CDR3 sequence is CASSRLPLAGGGEPQHF. The CDR3 nucleotides are TGTGCCAGCAGTCGTCTCCCCTTGGCAGGGGGCGGGGAGCCCCAGCATTTT.

This rearrangement joins TRBV5-1 to TRBJ2-2; tentatively, D is TRBD1 (8 bases). Germline lookup yields CDR1 SGHRS and CDR2 YFSETQ. Trimming took off 2 bases at V and 0 bases at J, with 11 bases between the two ends. This CDR3 contains 16 residues. The CDR3 loop reads CASSLQGGPNTGELFF. The DNA for the CDR3 is TGCGCCAGCAGCTTACAGGGGGGGCCGAACACCGGGGAGCTGTTTTTT.

The rearrangement joins TRBV28 to TRBJ2-2, with D possibly TRBD1 on 6 matching bases. Germline CDR1 reads MDHEN; CDR2 reads SYDVKM. The CDR3 is made up of 16 amino acids. Trimming left V 7 bases short and J 1 base short, with 16 bases between. CDR3 protein: CASIAPGQGNTGELFF. The CDR3, as DNA: TGTGCCAGCATTGCCCCGGGACAAGGGAACACCGGGGAGCTGTTTTTT.

The chain recombines TRBV7-2 with TRBJ2-3; 8 bases are shared with TRBD1. The CDR3 has 13 residues. The ends lost 6 bases at V and 9 bases at J; junction bases unmatched: 8. Germline V gives CDR1 SGHTA, CDR2 FQGNSA. CDR3 in amino acids: CASSQTRTGTQYF. The DNA for the CDR3 is TGTGCCAGCAGTCAAACCCGGACAGGGACGCAGTATTTT. The entire variable domain, with the rest obtained from reference TRBV7-2 and TRBJ2-3, is as follows: GAGVSQSPSNKVTEKGKDVELRCDPISGHTALYWYRQSLGQGLEFLIYFQGNSAPDKSGLPSDRFSAERTGGSVSTLTIQRTQQEDSAVYLCASSQTRTGTQYFGPGTRLTVL.

The rearrangement links TRBV6-6 to TRBJ1-1, with a possible D match to TRBD1 (5 bases). The CDR3 is 13 residues long. Germline V CDR1 and CDR2: MNHNY, SVGAGI (reference sequence). V was shortened by 0 bases and J by 4 bases, with 6 bases between the two germline ends. The CDR3 protein is CASSYSGGTEAFF. CDR3 coding DNA: TGTGCCAGCAGTTACTCGGGGGGCACTGAAGCTTTCTTT.

The chain carries TRBV28 and TRBJ2-2; 10 bases are a match to TRBD2. The CDR3 loop spans 15 amino acids. Trimming cost V 6 bases and J 8 bases; bases outside gene matches: 9. Germline loops: CDR1 MDHEN, CDR2 SYDVKM. The CDR3 sequence is CASRQGLARGGELFF. CDR3 nucleotide sequence: TGTGCCAGCAGACAGGGACTAGCGCGGGGGGGGGAGCTGTTTTTT.

The chain joins TRBV29-1 to TRBJ2-5; maybe TRBD1 (5 bases). V was pared by 7 bases and J by 9 bases, with 18 bases between. Germline V lookup: CDR1 SQVTM, CDR2 ANQGSEA. CDR3 length: 12 residues. CDR3 DNA: TGCAGCGGGGCAGTGGGGCGGAAGGCCCAGTACTTC. Protein sequence: CSGAVGRKAQYF.

V usage is TRBV2 and J usage is TRBJ1-5; D gene ambiguous. This CDR3 region has 16 residues. Germline values: CDR1 SNHLY, CDR2 FYNNEI. Trimming took off 3 bases at V and 0 bases at J, with 12 bases between the two ends. The CDR3 sequence is CASSDRRVNSNQPQHF. In nucleotides, the CDR3 is TGTGCCAGCAGTGACCGCCGGGTCAATAGCAATCAGCCCCAGCATTTT.

The chain joins TRBV2 to TRBJ1-5; the D gene is possibly TRBD1 (6 bases). Germline-derived CDR1 and CDR2 are SNHLY and FYNNEI. CDR3 length: 15 residues. V lost 5 bases to trimming and J lost 0 bases, with 11 bases between them. As DNA, the CDR3 is TGTGCCAGCAGTACCGGGACATTTAGCAATCAGCCCCAGCATTTT. Amino acids: CASSTGTFSNQPQHF. The full variable domain, in which reference TRBV2 and TRBJ1-5 provide the parts outside the CDR3, is EPEVTQTPSHQVTQMGQEVILRCVPISNHLYFYWYRQILGQKVEFLVSFYNNEISEKSEIFDDQFSVERPDGSNFTLKIRSTKLEDSAMYFCASSTGTFSNQPQHFGDGTRLSIL.

This chain joins TRBV5-6 and TRBJ2-5; 8 positions match TRBD1. This CDR3 is built from 15 residues. The ends lost 1 base at V and 4 bases at J; junction bases unmatched: 6. Germline assignment: CDR1 SGHDT and CDR2 YYEEEE. CDR3 loop: CASSLQGQGGETQYF. DNA of the CDR3: TGTGCCAGCAGCTTGCAAGGACAGGGAGGAGAGACCCAGTACTTC.

V and J are TRBV27 and TRBJ1-5, with 7 bases fitting TRBD1. From germline, CDR1 is MNHEY and CDR2 SMNVEV (reference sequence). V gave up 2 bases and J gave up 0 bases; unmatched junction bases: 1. The CDR3 covers 15 residues. The CDR3 DNA reads TGTGCCAGCAGTTTAGACAGGGCTAGCAATCAGCCCCAGCATTTT. This encodes CASSLDRASNQPQHF.

This chain joins TRBV29-1 and TRBJ2-3, with 12 bases identical to TRBD2. In germline, CDR1 is SQVTM, CDR2 ANQGSEA. The CDR3 extends over 14 amino acids. V dropped 7 bases and J dropped 6; count of bases not matched to a gene: 8. This chain's CDR3 is CSASGTSGRDTQYF. In nucleotides, the CDR3 is TGCAGCGCCTCGGGGACTAGCGGGCGGGATACGCAGTATTTT.

This chain joins TRBV9 and TRBJ1-3; 7 nucleotides agree with TRBD1. J was trimmed by 2 bases and V by 3 bases; bases with no gene match: 2. Germline CDR1 and CDR2: SGDLS and YYNGEE. This CDR3 has 14 amino acids. This CDR3 is CASSAGTAGNTIYF. CDR3 DNA: TGTGCCAGCAGCGCTGGGACAGCTGGAAACACCATATATTTT.

In regard to this clone: In the same sample, other DNA sequences code for this CDR3. The chain uses TRBV5-1 and TRBJ1-1; D might be TRBD1 (5 bases). The ends were cut back, 4 bases at V and 0 bases at J, with 13 bases in the middle. The V gene's germline CDR1 is SGHRS and CDR2 YFSETQ. The CDR3 length is 15 residues. CDR3: CASSSGGTVNTEAFF. In DNA form, the CDR3 reads TGCGCCAGCAGCAGCGGAGGGACGGTGAACACTGAAGCTTTCTTT. The whole variable domain, remainder taken from reference TRBV5-1 and TRBJ1-1, is KAGVTQTPRYLIKTRGQQVTLSCSPISGHRSVSWYQQTPGQGLQFLFEYFSETQRNKGNFPGRFSGRQFSNSRSEMNVSTLELGDSALYLCASSSGGTVNTEAFFGQGTRLTVV.

V is TRBV27 and J is TRBJ1-6, with a possible D match to TRBD1 (6 bases). The germline V gene encodes CDR1 MNHEY and CDR2 SMNVEV (reference sequence). Trimming took off 6 bases at V and 10 bases at J, with 16 bases between the two ends. There are 14 residues in the CDR3. The CDR3 DNA follows: TGTGCCAGCAGACACCCAGGGGCTGGCTCACCCCTCCACTTT. It is translated as CASRHPGAGSPLHF.

This chain links TRBV5-1 with TRBJ1-3; D may be TRBD1 (6 bases). Trimming took off 5 bases at V and 4 bases at J, with 13 bases between the two ends. The CDR3 consists of 14 residues. Germline CDR1 reads SGHRS; CDR2 reads YFSETQ. CDR3 loop: CASRTQGTGNTIYF. In DNA form, the CDR3 reads TGCGCCAGCAGAACACAGGGAACGGGAAACACCATATATTTT.

Only a few counts were recorded for this clone. The gene calls are TRBV19 and TRBJ1-5; 7 nucleotides align to TRBD1. V dropped 4 bases and J dropped 5; count of bases not matched to a gene: 5. Germline V gene data show CDR1 as LNHDA and CDR2 as SQIVND (reference sequence). The CDR3 runs to 14 residues. DNA of the CDR3: TGTGCCAGTAGTACGACAGGGTCCGATCAGCCCCAGCATTTT. It yields the protein CASSTTGSDQPQHF.

This chain uses TRBV28 with TRBJ2-7; 9 bases fit TRBD2. Germline V gene data show CDR1 as MDHEN and CDR2 as SYDVKM. The CDR3 loop spans 14 amino acids. V shed 3 bases, J shed 6 bases, and the junction held 6 bases outside the gene matches. This CDR3 reads CASSLSGRSGEQYF. The CDR3 nucleotides are TGTGCCAGCAGTTTGAGCGGGAGGTCGGGCGAGCAGTACTTC.

The CDR3 protein is CAISVGGTSGIGEQFF. In DNA form, the CDR3 reads TGTGCCATCAGTGTGGGGGGGACTAGCGGGATCGGAGAGCAGTTCTTC. This chain uses TRBV10-3 with TRBJ2-1, with 13 bases lining up with TRBD2. J lost 10 bases, V lost 4 bases, and 10 bases had no gene match. From germline, CDR1 is ENHRY and CDR2 SYGVKD. The CDR3 contains 16 residues.